The TCR beta chain under discussion was sequenced for a study of identifying expanded T cells in peripheral blood. Whole-study findings and limits: Approximately 1.1 clones differed between technical replicates, versus about 15 and 19 over time. Approximately two-week clone count variance significantly increased as total template count grew.

This clone was detected once. What it binds is not known. Generated by immunoSEQ multiplex PCR, the TCRdb table keeps only in-frame clones and is missing some. The sample holds more than 75,000 clones, around 85% seen once. Healthy donors had no documented immune events, such as infections, while sampled. Germline CDR1 is LNHDA and CDR2 is SQIVND (reference sequence). The germline V and J ends were trimmed by 3 bases and 5 bases, with 17 bases remaining between them. The length of the CDR3 is 16 residues. This chain connects TRBV19 to TRBJ1-5; D not resolved. The receptor was isolated from a person aged 18 to 75 in good health. Specimen: blood. The CDR3 here is CASSIPNSRWDQPQHF. CDR3 nucleotides: TGTGCCAGTAGTATCCCGAATTCTCGCTGGGATCAGCCCCAGCATTTT. The full variable domain, completed using reference TRBV19 and TRBJ1-5, is DGGITQSPKYLFRKEGQNVTLSCEQNLNHDAMYWYRQDPGQGLRLIYYSQIVNDFQKGDIAEGYSVSREKKESFPLTVTSAQKNPTAFYLCASSIPNSRWDQPQHFGDGTRLSIL.